The TCR beta chain under discussion was sequenced for a study of molecular identifiers for immune sequencing clone quantification (dated by TCRdb to between 2018 and 2020). Describing the broader study: For a replicate experiment, RNA from around 20,000 or 100,000 naive CD8 T cells was divided into five aliquots, of which four were sequenced. This methods study benchmarked molecular-identifier clustering-based TCR repertoire sequencing (MIDCIRS) and TCR RNA copy counting, using CD8 T cells to do so. Results and caveats for the whole study, not just this receptor: About 2.9 recovered TCR RNA copies per cell were obtained by modeling, versus around 10 by digital PCR, implying a capture efficiency of approximately 27%. A single cell's worth of spiked-in Jurkat TCR RNA was reported detectable even among 850,000 to 1,000,000 naive CD8 T cells. In CMV-specific effector cells, clones with more than 20 RNA copies accounted for over 97% of molecules, whereas in naive cells such clones accounted for under 1%. Naive libraries contained spiked-in Jurkat TCR RNA (around eleven copies' worth), which is not part of the donor repertoire. Highly expanded clone sizes could be underestimated because identical TCR molecules may share a barcode. When barcode sub-clustering was omitted, TCR diversity was inflated by chimeric consensus sequences, with chimeras reaching as high as 47%.

With regard to this clonotype: Its antigen remains unidentified. No base qualities exist here, and no much larger clone lies one base off it.

The library was made by PCR. TCRdb lists the instrument as NextSeq 500. Bulk TCR libraries were generated as previously described, with the TCR primers listed in Table S5 used. Purification of total RNA was performed with the Qiagen AllPrep DNA/RNA kit. Reads from multiple sequencing runs of the same library were pooled before analysis. The paper's data handling went like this. Reads were retained only if their TCR constant sequence matched exactly, and those retained reads were trimmed to 150 nt and grouped according to their 12-nt molecular barcodes. Reads inside each barcode group were sub-clustered using a 15% Levenshtein threshold, and a quality-weighted consensus sequence was constructed for each RNA molecule. Non-functional sequences were filtered out, along with any lower-count sequence sitting one edit away from another sequence. Barcode sub-clusters with fewer than 20% of the maximum read count were removed, based on fitting two negative binomial distributions. The raw public data were reprocessed by TCRdb itself: fastp quality trimming at Q25, MiXCR clonotype calling, in-frame beta chains only. Records with the same CDR3 protein are collapsed into one entry carrying the most frequent genes and DNA. What appears here as the V and J calls and clone size reflects TCRdb's work, not the paper's. The sample table holds about 630,000 distinct CDR3 sequences, of which about 25% were seen once. The top ten hold 0.78% of the sample.

V is cut back by 7 bases and J by 3 bases, with 4 bases in the junction unmatched. The CDR3 runs 14 amino acids, cysteine and phenylalanine included. The read is trimmed to its CDR3 DNA, 42 bases read in frame from base 1. The germline V gene (reference sequence) specifies MNHEY as CDR1 and SMNVEV as CDR2. Libraries of naive CD8 T cells were built from 20,000 to 1,000,000 sorted cells, with 10%, 30% or 50% of the purified RNA used. Naive CD8 T cells, defined as CD8+CD4-CCR7+CD45RA+, were FACS-sorted into RLT Plus buffer on a BD FACSAria II. To test detection sensitivity, Jurkat RNA equivalent to more than eight TCR copies was spiked into samples of about 19,000-1,000,000 naive CD8 T cells. Enrichment of CD8 T cells was done with RosetteSep CD8+ T Cell Enrichment Cocktail plus Ficoll-Paque, and ACK red cell lysis came afterward.

The rearranged segments are TRBV27 and TRBJ2-1, with 9 junctional bases fitting TRBD1. The receptor's source is a human donor in good health. Some libraries in this study had Jurkat cell RNA spiked in. The sequenced sample was naive CD8+ T cells from blood, with Jurkat cell RNA spiked in. Taken with the paper, the label for cell subset or site translates to: FACS-sorted CD8+CD4-CCR7+CD45RA+ naive T cells. Here is the DNA: TGTGCCAGCATGCGGACAGGGGACTACAATGAGCAGTTCTTC. Translated, it reads CASMRTGDYNEQFF.